These 27 T cell receptor beta chains share one sample of origin, sequenced in a study of T-cell reconstitution after alpha-beta-depleted transplantation in children listed by TCRdb under 2016. Libraries were prepared through PCR. Sequencer: Illumina HiSeq 2500. To normalize quantification of the TCRbeta repertoire, the TCR libraries were built with molecular barcoding that relied on unique molecular identifiers. In TCRdb, the public reads were trimmed at Q25 with fastp and aligned with MiXCR, with productive beta chains retained. All rows with the same CDR3 protein become a single entry with the most common DNA and genes. Counted in this sample were about 470,000 distinct CDR3 sequences; around 46% of them appeared once. Together, the top ten hold around 29% of the sample. The treatment or condition label on this specimen signifies: allogeneic hematopoietic cell transplantation with graft depleted of TCRalphabeta T cells and CD19 B cells.

Sequencing used PBMCs, obtained before TCRalphabeta/CD19-depleted stem cell transplant. These receptors were collected from a girl aged 2-10 years with aplastic anemia, due to receive a stem cell transplant.

This clonotype occurred many times. This sequence joins TRBV14 and TRBJ2-6, with unresolved D. Germline loops: CDR1 SGHDN, CDR2 FVKESK. V lost 7 bases to trimming and J lost 2 bases, with 9 bases between them. The CDR3 consists of 14 residues. CDR3 sequence reads: CASTGRPGANVLTF. The CDR3 DNA follows: TGTGCCAGCACCGGCCGCCCTGGGGCCAACGTCCTGACTTTC.

This clonotype was seen at least ten times. This chain connects TRBV5-1 to TRBJ1-5; D is uncertain. The length of the CDR3 is 16 residues. Deletions cut 7 bases from V and 3 bases from J, with 20 bases between. The germline gives CDR1 SGHRS, CDR2 YFSETQ. CDR3 coding DNA: TGCGCCAGCCGTGCGGGGATCGGAGACTACAATCAGCCCCAGCATTTT. Its translation: CASRAGIGDYNQPQHF.

This clonotype appeared a few times. J is TRBJ1-2 and V is TRBV20-1; no firm D call. CDR1 DFQATT and CDR2 SNEGSKA come from the germline V gene (reference sequence). This CDR3 comprises 14 residues. V lost 1 base to trimming and J lost 8 bases, with 17 bases between them. CDR3 sequence: CSARGSGKAQGYTF. The DNA of the CDR3 is TGCAGTGCTAGAGGAAGTGGGAAAGCTCAGGGCTACACCTTC.

This clonotype was observed many times. This sequence joins TRBV20-1 and TRBJ2-1; D unresolved. Trimming left V 1 base short and J 0 bases short, with 7 bases between. The CDR3 is 14 residues long. CDR1 and CDR2 from the germline V gene are DFQATT and SNEGSKA (reference sequence). Here the CDR3 reads CSARGGSSYNEQFF. CDR3 DNA: TGCAGTGCTAGAGGCGGAAGCTCCTACAATGAGCAGTTCTTC.

The rearrangement joins TRBV20-1 to TRBJ1-5; D is undetermined. CDR3 length equals 14 residues. Trimming removed 0 bases at V and 0 bases at J, with 6 bases between. CDR1 and CDR2 from the germline V gene are DFQATT and SNEGSKA (reference sequence). The CDR3 sequence: CSARDPSSNQPQHF. The CDR3 DNA reads TGCAGTGCTAGAGATCCTTCTAGCAATCAGCCCCAGCATTTT.

The V gene is TRBV5-1, the J gene TRBJ2-3; perhaps TRBD2 as D (6 bases). V dropped 0 bases and J dropped 4 bases, with 9 bases sitting between them. This CDR3 region has 14 residues. Germline lookup yields CDR1 SGHRS and CDR2 YFSETQ. CDR3 residues: CASSLGGEADTQYF. The CDR3 DNA follows: TGCGCCAGCAGCTTGGGGGGGGAAGCAGATACGCAGTATTTT.

This clonotype was counted between two and nine times. The chain recombines TRBV5-5 with TRBJ1-1; 7 nucleotides agree with TRBD1. Germline V lookup: CDR1 SGHKS, CDR2 YYEKEE (reference sequence). After removal of 0 bases from V and 6 bases from J, the junction contained 8 bases not matched to a gene. This CDR3 has 15 amino acids. CDR3 in DNA: TGTGCCAGCAGCTTGGACAGGGGTACTGGCGCTGAAGCTTTCTTT. This encodes CASSLDRGTGAEAFF.

This clonotype has just a few counts. The DNA of the CDR3 is TGCGCCAGCAGCTTGGCCTTCAATGAAAAACTGTTTTTT. Translating gives CASSLAFNEKLFF. This sequence joins TRBV5-1 and TRBJ1-4; D gene unclear. The CDR3 covers 13 residues. V was cut by 0 bases and J by 5 bases, with 5 bases left in between. CDR1 is SGHRS, CDR2 YFSETQ, per germline.

This clonotype has more than one count but fewer than ten. This sequence joins TRBV20-1 and TRBJ1-2, with D uncertain. CDR1 and CDR2 (germline): DFQATT, SNEGSKA (reference sequence). V was trimmed by 3 bases and J by 4 bases, leaving 12 bases between them. The CDR3 is made up of 13 amino acids. The DNA for the CDR3 is TGCAGTGCTAGCAGGCAGTCCTTCTATGGCTACACCTTC. This gives the protein CSASRQSFYGYTF.

Ten or more counts support this clonotype. The chain employs TRBV7-2 and TRBJ1-1, with D possibly TRBD1 on 5 matching bases. CDR3 length: 16 amino acids. Germline V CDR1 and CDR2: SGHTA, FQGNSA. V lost 5 bases and J 1 base, leaving 17 bases between the germline ends. Written as DNA, the CDR3 is TGTGCCAGCAGCCCGTATGCCGTTCAGGGGAACACTGAAGCTTTCTTT. This codes for CASSPYAVQGNTEAFF.

CDR3: CASSPGPRTYEQYF. The CDR3 nucleotides read TGTGCCAGCTCACCGGGACCGAGAACTTACGAGCAGTACTTC. This chain connects TRBV18 to TRBJ2-7; D is tentatively TRBD1 or TRBD2 (5 bases each). The V gene's germline CDR1 is KGHSH and CDR2 LQKENI. The CDR3 has 14 residues. V was pared by 3 bases and J by 4 bases, with 13 bases between.

This clonotype was recorded a few times. The genes are TRBV3-1 and TRBJ2-2, with TRBD1 matching over 9 bases. The germline gives CDR1 LGHDT, CDR2 YNNKEL (reference sequence). The CDR3 is 16 amino acids. V lost 1 base and J lost 5; bases outside the gene matches: 5. The CDR3, as DNA: TGTGCCAGCAGCCAAGGGCTACAGGGGGCTACCGGGGAGCTGTTTTTT. Translating it yields CASSQGLQGATGELFF.

This clonotype was detected only once. This chain joins TRBV2 and TRBJ2-3, with D possibly being TRBD2 (7 bases). Trimming stripped 0 bases from V and 2 bases from J, with 9 bases between. Per germline, CDR1 SNHLY and CDR2 FYNNEI. This CDR3 has 15 amino acids. The CDR3 DNA follows: TGTGCCAGCAGTGAAGCGGCGGGGGCCACAGATACGCAGTATTTT. Translation gives CASSEAAGATDTQYF.

This rearrangement joins TRBV20-1 to TRBJ2-3, with TRBD2 matching over 8 bases. J lost 5 bases, V lost 2 bases, and 9 bases had no gene match. Germline V gene lookup returns CDR1 DFQATT and CDR2 SNEGSKA (reference sequence). This CDR3 contains 15 residues. The CDR3 spells CSARSFSGVGDTQYF. DNA of the CDR3: TGCAGTGCTAGATCTTTTAGCGGGGTGGGAGATACGCAGTATTTT.

This sequence joins TRBV6-6 and TRBJ2-1; TRBD2 agrees at 12 bases. The CDR3 contains 12 residues. Per germline, CDR1 MNHNY and CDR2 SVGAGI (reference sequence). Trimming took 11 bases from V and 7 from J; bases not matched to a gene: 3. CDR3: CAASGRVNEQFF. The CDR3 DNA sequence: TGTGCCGCTAGCGGGAGGGTAAATGAGCAGTTCTTC.

This sequence joins TRBV4-1 and TRBJ2-5; 8 nucleotides agree with TRBD2. Losses at the gene ends were 2 bases for V and 0 bases for J; bases not matched to a gene: 8. The CDR3 has 17 amino acids. Looked up from germline, CDR1 is MGHRA and CDR2 is YSYEKL. The CDR3, as DNA: TGCGCCAGCAGCCAATCGTTCGTCGGGGGGGACCAAGAGACCCAGTACTTC. It codes for CASSQSFVGGDQETQYF.

This clonotype was counted a few times. The chain uses TRBV5-1 and TRBJ2-2; the D gene is possibly TRBD2 (6 bases). Germline V CDR1 and CDR2: SGHRS, YFSETQ. CDR3 size: 14 residues. The ends were cut back, 4 bases at V and 4 bases at J, with 11 bases in the middle. Here the CDR3 reads CASSTGTFTGELFF. CDR3 DNA: TGCGCCAGCAGCACCGGGACTTTCACCGGGGAGCTGTTTTTT.

In its sample, this clonotype was seen many times. The rearrangement joins TRBV18 to TRBJ1-3; no definite D call. CDR3 length equals 13 residues. Per germline, CDR1 KGHSH and CDR2 LQKENI. Trimming removed 2 bases at V and 8 bases at J, with 10 bases between. The CDR3 region has the DNA TGTGCCAGCTCACCATCGGTTGTAGACACCATATATTTT. It encodes CASSPSVVDTIYF. Full variable domain (rest looked up from reference TRBV18 and TRBJ1-3): NAGVMQNPRHLVRRRGQEARLRCSPMKGHSHVYWYRQLPEEGLKFMVYLQKENIIDESGMPKERFSAEFPKEGPSILRIQQVVRGDSAAYFCASSPSVVDTIYFGEGSWLTVV.

The chain joins TRBV25-1 to TRBJ1-1; D is ambiguous. Germline loops: CDR1 MGHDK, CDR2 SYGVNS. This CDR3 spans 13 amino acids. The V end lost 4 bases, the J end lost 4 bases, and 10 bases lay between the germline ends. The CDR3 loop reads CASSATVRTEAFF. The CDR3 DNA is TGTGCCAGCAGTGCCACAGTGCGCACTGAAGCTTTCTTT. Complete variable domain (other parts from reference TRBV25-1 and TRBJ1-1): EADIYQTPRYLVIGTGKKITLECSQTMGHDKMYWYQQDPGMELHLIHYSYGVNSTEKGDLSSESTVSRIRTEHFPLTLESARPSHTSQYLCASSATVRTEAFFGQGTRLTVV.

The V and J genes are TRBV20-1 and TRBJ1-2, with 12 bases fitting TRBD1. CDR3 size: 16 residues. The ends lost 6 bases at V and 4 bases at J; junction bases unmatched: 12. The germline CDR1 and CDR2 sequences are DFQATT and SNEGSKA (reference sequence). CDR3 bases: TGCAGTGCGGACACCGGGACAGGGGGCTTTAGCTATGGCTACACCTTC. Its protein product is CSADTGTGGFSYGYTF.

V and J are TRBV20-1 and TRBJ1-5, with 7 nucleotides matching TRBD1. CDR1 is DFQATT and CDR2 is SNEGSKA in the germline V gene (reference sequence). The J segment lost 6 bases and the V segment lost 4 bases, leaving 6 bases of the junction unmatched. The CDR3 spans 13 residues. CDR3 in amino acids: CSATRQGGQPQHF. CDR3 coding DNA: TGCAGTGCTACCAGACAGGGTGGTCAGCCCCAGCATTTT.

The V gene is TRBV11-2, the J gene TRBJ2-7; the match to TRBD2 covers 10 bases. The CDR3 covers 15 residues. Germline loops: CDR1 SGHAT, CDR2 FQNNGV. Unmatched junction bases numbered 6, after V lost 1 base and J lost 6 bases. This CDR3 reads CASSLVASGGTEQYF. DNA for the CDR3: TGTGCCAGCAGCTTAGTGGCTAGCGGGGGTACCGAGCAGTACTTC.

The V call is TRBV28, the J call TRBJ1-6; a weak D match, TRBD1 (5 bases). The CDR3 is made up of 13 amino acids. CDR1 is MDHEN and CDR2 is SYDVKM in the germline V gene. With 2 bases removed from V and 10 bases from J, the gap between germline ends came to 9 bases. CDR3 nucleotide sequence: TGTGCCAGCAGTTTAACCGAGGGGTCACCCCTCCACTTT. Encoded protein: CASSLTEGSPLHF.

CDR3 DNA sequence: TGTGCCAGCAGTTTACACAGGGCGACGAACATTCAGTACTTC. It yields the protein CASSLHRATNIQYF. This chain connects TRBV12-3 or TRBV12-4 to TRBJ2-4; weak D call: TRBD1 (6 bases). V lost 2 bases and J 7 bases, leaving 12 bases between the germline ends. This CDR3 comprises 14 residues.

This clonotype has more than one count but fewer than ten. This chain joins TRBV5-1 and TRBJ2-2; D gene ambiguous. V lost 4 bases and J 1 base, leaving 11 bases between the germline ends. The CDR3 loop spans 15 amino acids. Germline values: CDR1 SGHRS, CDR2 YFSETQ. In nucleotides, the CDR3 is TGCGCCAGCAGCCTATGGACGGAGAACACCGGGGAGCTGTTTTTT. This encodes CASSLWTENTGELFF.

This clonotype showed up many times. The genes are TRBV20-1 and TRBJ2-7, with 12 bases identical to TRBD2. Trimming cost V 6 bases and J 7 bases; bases outside gene matches: 13. The CDR3 length is 15 residues. Germline lookup yields CDR1 DFQATT and CDR2 SNEGSKA (reference sequence). The CDR3 is CSAGGRLAGGSEQYF. The CDR3 DNA sequence: TGCAGTGCGGGGGGAAGGCTAGCGGGAGGGTCAGAGCAGTACTTC.

The chain recombines TRBV6-5 with TRBJ2-7, with D perhaps assigned TRBD1 or TRBD2 (5 bases each). V was pared by 3 bases and J by 6 bases, with 21 bases between. This CDR3 has 16 residues. CDR1 is MNHEY, CDR2 SVGAGI, per germline. The CDR3 DNA reads TGTGCCAGCAGTTATCGGGCGGGTGACAGCCGCATCGAGCAGTACTTC. Encoded protein: CASSYRAGDSRIEQYF.